Presented here are 16 T cell receptor beta chains from one specimen sequenced in a study of T cell changes during pregnancy in multiple sclerosis. The data were produced by immunoSEQ multiplex PCR, yet TCRdb's version contains in-frame clones alone and is incomplete. The sample holds about 61,000 clones; 85% to 90% are singletons and the top ten take 0.89%. The sequences come from peripheral blood, collected in the first trimester of pregnancy. The receptors shown here come from a female donor in good health, enrolled as a control in a pregnancy study.

The CDR3 reads CASSNRGRKSGVTEAFF. The CDR3 DNA reads as TGTGCCAGTAGTAACAGGGGGCGCAAATCGGGCGTCACTGAAGCTTTCTTT. This chain connects TRBV19 to TRBJ1-1; 9 bases line up with TRBD1. Germline V gene data show CDR1 as LNHDA and CDR2 as SQIVND (reference sequence). The CDR3 is 17 amino acids. The V gene end was trimmed by 4 bases and the J gene end by 4 bases; junction bases not matched to a gene: 13. The whole variable domain, remainder taken from reference TRBV19 and TRBJ1-1, is DGGITQSPKYLFRKEGQNVTLSCEQNLNHDAMYWYRQDPGQGLRLIYYSQIVNDFQKGDIAEGYSVSREKKESFPLTVTSAQKNPTAFYLCASSNRGRKSGVTEAFFGQGTRLTVV.

The gene calls are TRBV9 and TRBJ1-1; no clear D. The length of the CDR3 is 14 residues. Germline CDR1 reads SGDLS; CDR2 reads YYNGEE. V was pared by 0 bases and J by 6 bases, with 12 bases between. CDR3 sequence: CASSVGLASSEAFF. The DNA of the CDR3 is TGTGCCAGCAGCGTAGGTCTGGCCAGTTCTGAAGCTTTCTTT.

This sequence joins TRBV11-2 and TRBJ1-6, with 7 bases lining up with TRBD1. This CDR3 region has 15 residues. The germline gives CDR1 SGHAT, CDR2 FQNNGV. Unmatched junction bases numbered 8, after V lost 5 bases and J lost 7 bases. The chain's CDR3 is CASSPRGTENSPLHF. CDR3 DNA sequence: TGTGCCAGCAGCCCCAGGGGGACTGAAAATTCACCCCTCCACTTT.

The chain recombines TRBV19 with TRBJ1-3; perhaps TRBD1 as D (6 bases). The ends were cut back, 1 base at V and 14 bases at J, with 18 bases in the middle. This CDR3 is built from 14 residues. Germline V gene sequence: CDR1 LNHDA, CDR2 SQIVND (reference sequence). CDR3: CASSIGGRTVPLYF. CDR3 DNA: TGTGCCAGTAGTATAGGGGGCCGGACAGTACCCCTATATTTT.

This chain uses TRBV6-5 with TRBJ2-7, with a tentative D call TRBD2 (5 bases). Germline assignment: CDR1 MNHEY and CDR2 SVGAGI. Trimming left V 2 bases short and J 1 base short, with 6 bases between. This CDR3 region has 13 residues. The CDR3 nucleotides are TGTGCCAGCAGTTACCGGGGATCCTACGAGCAGTACTTC. This encodes CASSYRGSYEQYF.

The chain is built from TRBV9 and TRBJ1-1; tentative D call: TRBD1 (5 bases). With 3 bases removed from V and 3 bases from J, the gap between germline ends came to 15 bases. In germline, CDR1 is SGDLS, CDR2 YYNGEE. This CDR3 region has 15 residues. Written as DNA, the CDR3 is TGTGCCAGCAGCGCGGAGACAGAACGGGACACTGAAGCTTTCTTT. Translating it yields CASSAETERDTEAFF.

The chain carries TRBV19 and TRBJ1-4; 7 bases line up with TRBD1. The junction had 6 bases not matched to a gene; V was cut back by 7 bases and J by 4 bases. CDR1 LNHDA and CDR2 SQIVND come from the germline V gene (reference sequence). The CDR3 has 14 residues. The CDR3: CASTPGQHNEKLFF. Here the CDR3 DNA reads TGTGCCAGTACTCCGGGACAGCATAATGAAAAACTGTTTTTT.

The chain combines TRBV7-9 with TRBJ1-6, with TRBD1 identical over 8 bases. Looked up from germline, CDR1 is SEHNR and CDR2 is FQNEAQ (reference sequence). V lost 5 bases and J lost 6; bases outside the gene matches: 15. The CDR3 spans 18 residues. The chain's CDR3 is CASSISSRGRYGNSPLHF. In DNA, the CDR3 is TGTGCCAGCAGCATCTCATCCAGGGGGCGATACGGTAATTCACCCCTCCACTTT. Full variable domain (outside the CDR3, taken from reference TRBV7-9 and TRBJ1-6): DTGVSQNPRHKITKRGQNVTFRCDPISEHNRLYWYRQTLGQGPEFLTYFQNEAQLEKSRLLSDRFSAERPKGSFSTLEIQRTEQGDSAMYLCASSISSRGRYGNSPLHFGNGTRLTVT.

The chain couples TRBV9 to TRBJ1-2; 9 bases align to TRBD1. This CDR3 has 15 residues. Trimming took 2 bases from V and 0 from J; bases not matched to a gene: 2. Germline lookup yields CDR1 SGDLS and CDR2 YYNGEE. CDR3 in DNA: TGTGCCAGCAGCGTTGGACAGGGGACTAACTATGGCTACACCTTC. Encoded protein: CASSVGQGTNYGYTF.

This clone is a singleton in its sample. The rearrangement joins TRBV7-7 to TRBJ2-3; 8 bases map to TRBD2. This CDR3 spans 15 amino acids. From germline, CDR1 is SSHAT and CDR2 FNYEAQ (reference sequence). The V and J ends lost 5 bases and 1 base, in that order; junction bases with no gene match: 5. This chain's CDR3 is CASSQSGGGTDTQYF. The CDR3 DNA reads as TGTGCCAGCAGCCAAAGCGGGGGTGGCACAGATACGCAGTATTTT. The full variable domain, in which reference TRBV7-7 and TRBJ2-3 provide the parts outside the CDR3, is GAGVSQSPRYKVTKRGQDVTLRCDPISSHATLYWYQQALGQGPEFLTYFNYEAQPDKSGLPSDRFSAERPEGSISTLTIQRTEQRDSAMYRCASSQSGGGTDTQYFGPGTRLTVL.

The chain uses TRBV10-3 and TRBJ2-6, with 7 bases that match TRBD1. The V segment lost 10 bases and the J segment 0 bases; nucleotides outside the gene matches: 18. The CDR3 totals 19 residues. The germline V gene has CDR1 ENHRY and CDR2 SYGVKD. CDR3 loop: CATMLKDRAEGSGANVLTF. The CDR3 coding sequence is TGTGCCACAATGCTCAAAGACAGGGCCGAGGGCTCTGGGGCCAACGTCCTGACTTTC.

This chain connects TRBV19 to TRBJ2-1; possibly TRBD2 for D (7 bases). Trimming removed 6 bases at V and 9 bases at J, with 21 bases between. Germline CDR1 reads LNHDA; CDR2 reads SQIVND (reference sequence). CDR3 length: 15 residues. CDR3 region: CASSPNQLGGAEQFF. The CDR3 coding sequence is TGTGCCAGTAGCCCAAATCAGTTGGGGGGGGCTGAGCAGTTCTTC.

This sequence joins TRBV11-1 and TRBJ2-2; 9 nucleotides match TRBD2. Germline V gives CDR1 SGHAT, CDR2 FQDESV (reference sequence). CDR3 size: 17 residues. V trimming: 1 base; J trimming: 2 bases; junction bases outside the gene matches: 5. DNA of the CDR3: TGTGCCAGCAGCTTAGTTCTAGCGGGGAGAAACACCGGGGAGCTGTTTTTT. Translating gives CASSLVLAGRNTGELFF.

The chain is built from TRBV27 and TRBJ1-1, with 7 bases aligning to TRBD1. CDR1 and CDR2 (germline): MNHEY, SMNVEV (reference sequence). Trimming cost V 5 bases and J 6 bases; bases outside gene matches: 3. The CDR3 is 12 residues long. CDR3 amino acids: CASSRQGSEAFF. The CDR3, as DNA: TGTGCCAGCAGTCGACAGGGATCTGAAGCTTTCTTT.

The rearrangement joins TRBV7-9 to TRBJ1-2, with D possibly matching TRBD1 (6 bases). Trimming removed 2 bases at V and 6 bases at J, with 16 bases between. The CDR3 is 15 amino acids. Looked up from germline, CDR1 is SEHNR and CDR2 is FQNEAQ (reference sequence). The chain's CDR3 is CASSLTDRLTDGYTF. The DNA for the CDR3 is TGTGCCAGCAGCTTAACTGACAGGCTTACGGATGGCTACACCTTC.

The chain joins TRBV7-2 to TRBJ2-3, with D perhaps matching TRBD2 (5 bases). Germline loops: CDR1 SGHTA, CDR2 FQGNSA. The CDR3 is 15 residues long. V dropped 2 bases and J dropped 2 bases, with 11 bases sitting between them. CDR3 sequence reads: CASSLTAGPTDTQYF. In nucleotides, the CDR3 is TGTGCCAGCAGCTTAACGGCGGGCCCCACAGATACGCAGTATTTT.